Here is one T cell receptor (beta chain) with its context. No antigen is known for it. CD4+ T cells from unexposed donors were obtained before the COVID-19 pandemic (2011-2018). Isolation of CD4+ T cells took place after about 9 days in culture. Each well had 2 million to 2.5 million PBMCs in approximately 5% human AB serum with IL-2. In germline, CDR1 is SGHNT, CDR2 YYREEE (reference sequence). The CDR3 runs to 16 residues. Trimming took 3 bases from V and 2 from J; bases not matched to a gene: 5. This sample was included in a study of CD4 T cells in relation to SARS-CoV-2 and coronaviruses. General study points: Monoreactive clones expanded significantly more to SARS-CoV-2 than crossreactive clones did.

The protocol was immunoSEQ multiplex PCR, while the TCRdb copy is restricted to in-frame clones and leaves out a portion. The sample has about 23,000 clones, around three quarters seen once. The J gene is TRBJ2-2, the V gene TRBV5-4; 9 bases align to TRBD1. The clonotype was recovered from a human donor in good health. What was sequenced was CD4+ T cells from PBMCs, cultured in vitro. CDR3 region: CASSSRTGANTGELFF. In DNA form, the CDR3 reads TGTGCCAGCAGCTCACGGACAGGGGCAAACACCGGGGAGCTGTTTTTT. The full variable domain, its missing parts supplied by reference TRBV5-4 and TRBJ2-2, is ETGVTQSPTHLIKTRGQQVTLRCSSQSGHNTVSWYQQALGQGPQFIFQYYREEENGRGNFPPRFSGLQFPNYSSELNVNALELDDSALYLCASSSRTGANTGELFFGEGSRLTVL.